A single sample is the source of the 6 T cell receptor beta chains below, sequenced in a study of technical replicates of blood from a handful of donors. Clones were sequenced by immunoSEQ multiplex PCR, and TCRdb holds only the in-frame ones, with some missing. The sample holds roughly 71,000 clones, roughly 89% seen once. Sequencing input: T cells isolated from PBMCs. These receptors came from a human donor in good health.

The V gene is TRBV2, the J gene TRBJ2-2; 10 nucleotides align to TRBD1. The CDR3 runs 14 residues. J was trimmed by 5 bases and V by 3 bases; bases with no gene match: 0. Germline V CDR1 and CDR2: SNHLY, FYNNEI. The CDR3 here is CASSEDRGTGELFF. CDR3 nucleotide sequence: TGTGCCAGCAGTGAGGACAGGGGGACCGGGGAGCTGTTTTTT.

This clone is a singleton in its sample. The V and J genes are TRBV19 and TRBJ2-7; the match to TRBD2 covers 10 bases. Trimming cost V 9 bases and J 5 bases; bases outside gene matches: 7. Looked up from germline, CDR1 is LNHDA and CDR2 is SQIVND (reference sequence). The CDR3 sequence is 13 residues long. As DNA, the CDR3 is TGTGCCAGCCAGACTAGCGGGTTCCACGAGCAGTACTTC. This codes for CASQTSGFHEQYF.

The rearrangement uses TRBV7-9 and TRBJ1-2; D remains unclear. Trimming removed 6 bases from V and 0 bases from J, with 14 bases in between. The CDR3 runs to 15 residues. The V gene's germline CDR1 is SEHNR and CDR2 FQNEAQ (reference sequence). The CDR3 nucleotides are TGTGCCAGCAGAGCCATCAGGTCTCCTAACTATGGCTACACCTTC. Translating gives CASRAIRSPNYGYTF.

Turning to this clone: The sample has other DNA sequences that encode this CDR3 too. The chain uses TRBV18 and TRBJ2-7; D possibly corresponds to TRBD2 (6 bases). Germline CDR1 is KGHSH and CDR2 is LQKENI. With 2 bases removed from V and 0 bases from J, the gap between germline ends came to 8 bases. The CDR3 covers 14 residues. CDR3 loop: CASSPSSGSYEQYF. The DNA for the CDR3 is TGTGCCAGCTCACCAAGTAGCGGCTCCTACGAGCAGTACTTC.

The V and J genes are TRBV18 and TRBJ1-2; 7 positions agree with TRBD1. The CDR3 is 13 residues long. The germline V gene encodes CDR1 KGHSH and CDR2 LQKENI. V lost 3 bases and J lost 8; bases outside the gene matches: 6. The CDR3 nucleotides are TGTGCCAGCTCACCCCAGACAGGGATCGGCTACACCTTC. It codes for CASSPQTGIGYTF.

The V gene is TRBV13, the J gene TRBJ2-7, with TRBD1 matching over 9 bases. The CDR3 runs to 15 residues. Germline CDR1 reads PRHDT; CDR2 reads FYEKMQ (reference sequence). V trimming: 2 bases; J trimming: 3 bases; junction bases outside the gene matches: 5. The CDR3 region is CASSLPGQGVYEQYF. The CDR3, as DNA: TGTGCCAGCAGCTTACCGGGACAGGGAGTCTACGAGCAGTACTTC.